This T cell receptor (beta chain) comes out of a study of post-analysis software for immune sequencing data. In the study overall: Patients with relapsing-remitting, secondary progressive and progressive-relapsing multiple sclerosis courses were all represented. Whole-study findings and limits: Comparison with controls showed significantly lower normalized Chao1 diversity in multiple sclerosis patients. Patients carried roughly five TRBV segments more frequently than controls did, and TRBV5-6, TRBV5-1 and TRBV20-1 were among them. Strong co-clustering by F measure was evident for samples that had been prepared in the same batch.

On this clonotype itself: Antigen specificity is unknown.

Unique molecular identifiers featured in each of the TCR beta cDNA libraries. Starting from around 1 to 10 million T cells, the study yielded about half a million cDNA molecules. MiXCR, applied by TCRdb to the PCR reads, yields one record per CDR3 protein. This table has 750,000 to 950,000 distinct CDR3 sequences, around 53% appearing once. The germline V and J ends were trimmed by 1 base and 9 bases, with 10 bases remaining between them. Germline lookup yields CDR1 SGHVS and CDR2 FQNEAQ. The CDR3 is 13 residues long. Sequenced sample: blood. The chain uses TRBV7-8 and TRBJ1-5; D call uncertain. This clonotype was obtained from a girl between 5 and 17 years old with multiple sclerosis. The CDR3 protein is CASSLGQVGPQHF. CDR3 sequence (DNA): TGTGCCAGCAGCTTAGGTCAGGTCGGGCCCCAGCATTTT.